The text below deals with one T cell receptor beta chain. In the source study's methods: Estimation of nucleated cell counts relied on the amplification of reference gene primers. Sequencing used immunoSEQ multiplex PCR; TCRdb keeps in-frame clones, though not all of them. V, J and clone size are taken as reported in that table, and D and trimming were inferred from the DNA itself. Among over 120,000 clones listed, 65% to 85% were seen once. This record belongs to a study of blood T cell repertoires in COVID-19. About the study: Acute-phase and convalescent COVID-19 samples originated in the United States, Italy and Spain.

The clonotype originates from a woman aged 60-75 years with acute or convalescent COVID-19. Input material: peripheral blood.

The CDR3 loop is CASSLVTSAQETQYF. The CDR3 nucleotides read TGCGCCAGCAGCTTAGTGACTAGCGCCCAAGAGACCCAGTACTTC. The chain links TRBV5-1 to TRBJ2-5; 8 bases are a match to TRBD2. Losses at the gene ends were 2 bases for V and 1 base for J; bases not matched to a gene: 4. The CDR3 length is 15 residues. Germline CDR1 is SGHRS and CDR2 is YFSETQ.